This T cell receptor (beta chain) came from a study of blood T cell repertoires in COVID-19. Study as a whole: In each case, the material was cDNA or gDNA derived from T cells, B-cell-depleted T cells, or PBMCs.

Each recovered donor of Cohort 3 presented with two negative PCRs, clearance, or symptom resolution. Original methodology: Amplified reference gene primers provided the basis for estimating nucleated cell counts. The assay was immunoSEQ multiplex PCR, and TCRdb's table has in-frame clones only and misses some. V, J and clone size reflect that table, while D and trimming were determined from the DNA. In the table there are about 480,000 clones, roughly nine tenths of which are singletons. The CDR3 spans 18 residues. V lost 5 bases and J lost 0; bases outside the gene matches: 8. Germline CDR1 and CDR2: LGHDT and YNNKEL (reference sequence).

Sequenced input: PBMCs or T cells enriched from blood (not recorded which). The chain recombines TRBV3-1 (or the pseudogene TRBV3-2) with TRBJ2-6, with 9 bases matching TRBD1. This TCR derives from a woman aged 55-69 years who had recovered from COVID-19. This CDR3 reads CASSSMDRGLSGANVLTF. In DNA form, the CDR3 reads TGTGCCAGCAGCTCGATGGACAGGGGCCTCTCTGGGGCCAACGTCCTGACTTTC.